This T cell receptor (beta chain) emerged from a study of blood T cell repertoires in COVID-19. In the study overall: Samples taken during acute and convalescent COVID-19 were collected in the United States, Italy and Spain.

Study members were between roughly 18 and 89 years old and lived in 20 to 25 US regions. The CDR3 totals 15 residues. Trimming removed 1 base from V and 7 bases from J; junction bases left unmatched: 3. The germline CDR1 and CDR2 sequences are SGHTA and FQGTGA. Original handling: It was from reference gene primer amplification that nucleated cell counts were estimated. Clones were read by immunoSEQ multiplex PCR, and TCRdb kept only the in-frame ones, dropping some. V and J calls and clone size are given by that table; D and trimming were obtained from the DNA. Of over 350,000 clones in the sample, approximately 90% were seen once.

The sequence was obtained from a woman under 30 who had recovered from COVID-19. The rearrangement joins TRBV7-3 to TRBJ1-6; 8 nucleotides line up with TRBD1. Sequenced sample: PBMCs or T cells enriched from blood (not recorded which). In DNA form, the CDR3 reads TGTGCCAGCAGCTTAAGTCGGACAGGGAATTCACCCCTCCACTTT. Protein: CASSLSRTGNSPLHF.